These 26 T cell receptor beta chains were sequenced from one sample in a study of OX40 agonist ivuxolimab in advanced cancers. Library method: the immunoSEQ multiplex PCR assay. In TCRdb, the immuneACCESS table is reduced to in-frame sequences with V and J assigned. These tables do not hold every clone; where another copy was compared, an unresolved V gene accounts for under half, and the others remain unexplained. The sample profile shows 11,000 to 15,000 clones; approximately 75% of them were found once. In total, the top ten clones hold around 29% of the sample. Specimen: CD4+ or CD8+ T cells sorted from blood, collected in a trial of the OX40 agonist ivuxolimab. These receptors came from an adult with an advanced solid tumor such as melanoma, head and neck, liver or kidney cancer.

This clone was picked up a small number of times. The chain is built from TRBV11-3 and TRBJ2-7; 8 bases are shared with TRBD2. The CDR3 length is 15 residues. Germline lookup yields CDR1 SGHNT and CDR2 YENEEA. V was pared by 4 bases and J by 5 bases, with 10 bases of the junction left unmatched. CDR3 bases: TGTGCCAGCAGCTCCCGGACTAGCTCAGGGGACGAGCAGTACTTC. Its translation: CASSSRTSSGDEQYF. Full variable domain (outside the CDR3, taken from reference TRBV11-3 and TRBJ2-7): EAGVVQSPRYKIIEKKQPVAFWCNPISGHNTLYWYLQNLGQGPELLIRYENEEAVDDSQLPKDRFSAERLKGVDSTLKIQPAELGDSAVYLCASSSRTSSGDEQYFGPGTRLTVT.

The gene calls are TRBV7-2 and TRBJ2-7, with 8 bases matching TRBD1. Looked up from germline, CDR1 is SGHTA and CDR2 is FQGNSA. V lost 5 bases and J lost 4; bases outside the gene matches: 19. The CDR3 spans 18 residues. The CDR3 region is CASSGEDRDISLPYEQYF. The CDR3, as DNA: TGTGCCAGCAGCGGAGAGGACAGGGATATATCCCTTCCATACGAGCAGTACTTC.

In its sample, this clone was seen a few times. The V and J genes are TRBV7-9 and TRBJ2-5; D is uncertain. Trimming left V 4 bases short and J 5 bases short, with 11 bases between. Germline CDR1 reads SEHNR; CDR2 reads FQNEAQ (reference sequence). This CDR3 comprises 13 residues. In DNA form, the CDR3 reads TGTGCCAGCAGCTCCTGGGTGGTGGAGACCCAGTACTTC. Translating gives CASSSWVVETQYF.

The genes are TRBV28 and TRBJ2-2; 9 bases agree with TRBD1. J gave up 1 base and V 3 bases, and 3 bases lay outside the gene matches. This CDR3 spans 16 amino acids. In germline, CDR1 is MDHEN, CDR2 SYDVKM. CDR3 protein: CASSFRDRVNTGELFF. The CDR3 DNA is TGTGCCAGCAGTTTTCGGGACAGGGTGAACACCGGGGAGCTGTTTTTT. The variable domain in full, with the rest retrieved from reference TRBV28 and TRBJ2-2, is DVKVTQSSRYLVKRTGEKVFLECVQDMDHENMFWYRQDPGLGLRLIYFSYDVKMKEKGDIPEGYSVSREKKERFSLILESASTNQTSMYLCASSFRDRVNTGELFFGEGSRLTVL.

The chain is built from TRBV6-4 and TRBJ2-3; 10 bases fit TRBD1. The CDR3 contains 14 residues. The V segment lost 2 bases and the J segment 4 bases; nucleotides outside the gene matches: 0. CDR1 is MRHNA and CDR2 is SNTAGT in the germline V gene. The CDR3 loop is CASSDGQGADTQYF. The CDR3 DNA follows: TGTGCCAGCAGTGACGGACAGGGGGCAGATACGCAGTATTTT.

The chain links TRBV11-2 to TRBJ2-3; TRBD2 matches 13 bases. CDR3 length equals 17 residues. With V trimmed by 3 bases and J by 4 bases, 7 bases remained unmatched. The V gene's germline CDR1 is SGHAT and CDR2 FQNNGV. In DNA, the CDR3 is TGTGCCAGCAGCTTCGGACTAGCGGGAGTGAGGGCAGATACGCAGTATTTT. Residues: CASSFGLAGVRADTQYF.

In this sample, this clone turned up a few times. V and J are TRBV11-2 and TRBJ2-7; D call uncertain. CDR1 SGHAT and CDR2 FQNNGV come from the germline V gene. The CDR3 covers 12 residues. Trimming shortened V by 1 base and J by 2 bases, and 3 bases separated the two germline ends. CDR3: CASSLGAYEQYF. The CDR3 nucleotides are TGTGCCAGCAGCTTAGGGGCCTACGAGCAGTACTTC.

V usage is TRBV19 and J usage is TRBJ2-3; the D is unclear. Trimming took off 7 bases at V and 3 bases at J, with 8 bases between the two ends. The germline V gene encodes CDR1 LNHDA and CDR2 SQIVND (reference sequence). The CDR3 length is 12 residues. For the CDR3, the DNA is TGTGCCAGTAAGGCACCTACAGATACGCAGTATTTT. This sequence encodes CASKAPTDTQYF.

The CDR3: CASSVAASYEQYF. The CDR3 DNA follows: TGCGCCAGCAGTGTGGCAGCGTCCTACGAGCAGTACTTC. The chain recombines TRBV10-2 with TRBJ2-5; D is undetermined. The J call may be faulty, since TRBJ2-7 better matches the DNA end. The CDR3 consists of 13 residues. Germline V gene data show CDR1 as WSHSY and CDR2 as SAAADI.

The V gene is TRBV7-9, the J gene TRBJ2-1, with TRBD1 matching 7 bases. Per the germline V gene, CDR1 is SEHNR and CDR2 is FQNEAQ (reference sequence). This CDR3 has 17 amino acids. V lost 6 bases and J lost 4; bases outside the gene matches: 15. CDR3 coding DNA: TGTGCCAGCAGGTCCGTAGGGGGCGGAAGTCTTTACAATGAGCAGTTCTTC. Translation: CASRSVGGGSLYNEQFF.

Of note for this clone: Sequence at one end of the junction differs from germline and may be a read error. The chain is built from TRBV9 and TRBJ2-3; no clear D gene. The CDR3 totals 16 residues. Germline V gene sequence: CDR1 SGDLS, CDR2 YYNGEE. CDR3 residues: CAGSVPGSGLIDTQYF. CDR3 nucleotide sequence: TGTGCCGGCAGCGTACCTGGGTCGGGCCTGATAGATACGCAGTATTTT.

The V and J genes are TRBV10-1 and TRBJ2-7; the match to TRBD2 covers 8 bases. V was pared by 5 bases and J by 3 bases, with 15 bases of the junction left unmatched. Germline lookup yields CDR1 WNHNN and CDR2 SYGVQD (reference sequence). The CDR3 extends over 17 amino acids. CDR3 in DNA: TGCGCCAGCAGTCAGAGCCCCTTAGCGGGACCTGACTACGAGCAGTACTTC. The encoded protein is CASSQSPLAGPDYEQYF.

V and J are TRBV5-1 and TRBJ2-7; 7 bases fit TRBD1. The length of the CDR3 is 14 residues. Germline values: CDR1 SGHRS, CDR2 YFSETQ. V lost 0 bases and J lost 1; bases outside the gene matches: 1. The CDR3 DNA reads as TGCGCCAGCAGCTTGGCAGGGGGATCCTACGAGCAGTACTTC. Translated, it gives CASSLAGGSYEQYF.

The chain recombines TRBV10-2 with TRBJ1-1; D is uncertain. The germline gives CDR1 WSHSY, CDR2 SAAADI. The CDR3 loop spans 11 amino acids. V lost 2 bases to trimming and J lost 8 bases, with 6 bases between them. The CDR3 reads CASSEGREAFF. Here the CDR3 DNA reads TGCGCCAGCAGTGAGGGCCGGGAAGCTTTCTTT.

The chain carries TRBV27 and TRBJ1-5, with D possibly matching TRBD1 (6 bases). Germline loops: CDR1 MNHEY, CDR2 SMNVEV (reference sequence). The V end lost 6 bases, the J end lost 2 bases, and 8 bases lay between the germline ends. This CDR3 has 13 amino acids. The chain's CDR3 is CASSGGRNQPQHF. The CDR3 DNA sequence: TGTGCCAGCAGCGGGGGCCGCAATCAGCCCCAGCATTTT.

V and J are TRBV19 and TRBJ1-4; 7 bases map to TRBD1. CDR1 is LNHDA, CDR2 SQIVND, per germline (reference sequence). This CDR3 spans 13 amino acids. The junction had 4 bases not matched to a gene; V was cut back by 3 bases and J by 9 bases. Here the CDR3 reads CASSIGDSKKLFF. CDR3 bases: TGTGCCAGTAGTATTGGGGACAGTAAAAAACTGTTTTTT. The variable domain in full, with the rest retrieved from reference TRBV19 and TRBJ1-4, is DGGITQSPKYLFRKEGQNVTLSCEQNLNHDAMYWYRQDPGQGLRLIYYSQIVNDFQKGDIAEGYSVSREKKESFPLTVTSAQKNPTAFYLCASSIGDSKKLFFGSGTQLSVL.

This chain uses TRBV2 with TRBJ2-5; D tentatively reads TRBD1 or TRBD2 (5 bases each). The CDR3 contains 14 residues. From germline, CDR1 is SNHLY and CDR2 FYNNEI. V dropped 4 bases and J dropped 1 base, with 10 bases sitting between them. CDR3 bases: TGTGCCAGCAGTGTGGTCGGGGCCCAAGAGACCCAGTACTTC. Translated, it gives CASSVVGAQETQYF.

This chain uses TRBV9 with TRBJ2-7, with TRBD1 matching 10 bases. V lost 3 bases, J lost 3 bases, and 6 bases stayed unmatched. The CDR3 has 15 residues. Germline V gene sequence: CDR1 SGDLS, CDR2 YYNGEE. The CDR3 DNA sequence: TGTGCCAGCAGCGAGGGGGACAGGGGTAGCTACGAGCAGTACTTC. Protein product: CASSEGDRGSYEQYF.

This clone was detected only a few times. CDR3 sequence reads: CASSLLAGAWEQYF. In DNA, the CDR3 is TGTGCCAGCAGTTTACTAGCGGGAGCGTGGGAGCAGTACTTC. The rearrangement uses TRBV27 and TRBJ2-7, with 10 bases aligning to TRBD2. Germline assignment: CDR1 MNHEY and CDR2 SMNVEV (reference sequence). With 2 bases clipped from V and 7 bases from J, the junction kept 5 bases outside the gene matches. The length of the CDR3 is 14 residues.

The genes are TRBV19 and TRBJ2-7; 8 bases match TRBD1. Germline values: CDR1 LNHDA, CDR2 SQIVND (reference sequence). V was pared by 4 bases and J by 3 bases, with 8 bases of the junction left unmatched. This CDR3 is built from 15 residues. CDR3 sequence: CASSTTQGVLYEQYF. DNA of the CDR3: TGTGCCAGTAGTACCACACAGGGGGTACTCTACGAGCAGTACTTC.

The genes are TRBV13 and TRBJ2-2; 15 bases line up with TRBD2. Germline loops: CDR1 PRHDT, CDR2 FYEKMQ (reference sequence). Trimming removed 4 bases from V and 3 bases from J; junction bases left unmatched: 12. The CDR3 consists of 20 residues. CDR3 nucleotide sequence: TGTGCCAGCAGCTCCCGGGACTCCGGGACTAGCGGGAGGTACACCGGGGAGCTGTTTTTT. Protein sequence: CASSSRDSGTSGRYTGELFF.

Sample share makes this clone medium-sized. This chain links TRBV9 with TRBJ2-3, with 7 bases that match TRBD2. The germline V gene has CDR1 SGDLS and CDR2 YYNGEE. The CDR3 runs to 16 residues. Trimming removed 6 bases from V and 2 bases from J; junction bases left unmatched: 12. In nucleotides, the CDR3 is TGTGCCAGCACCCCGAGGGCGGGAGAGGTCACAGATACGCAGTATTTT. Translating gives CASTPRAGEVTDTQYF.

This sequence joins TRBV9 and TRBJ2-3; TRBD2 matches 9 bases. V trimming: 0 bases; J trimming: 2 bases; junction bases outside the gene matches: 4. Germline V gene sequence: CDR1 SGDLS, CDR2 YYNGEE. CDR3 length: 16 residues. The CDR3 sequence is CASSVGTSELTDTQYF. The CDR3 bases are TGTGCCAGCAGCGTAGGGACTAGCGAACTCACAGATACGCAGTATTTT. The complete variable domain, with remaining parts taken from reference TRBV9 and TRBJ2-3, reads DSGVTQTPKHLITATGQRVTLRCSPRSGDLSVYWYQQSLDQGLQFLIQYYNGEERAKGNILERFSAQQFPDLHSELNLSSLELGDSALYFCASSVGTSELTDTQYFGPGTRLTVL.

The chain has TRBV29-1 and TRBJ2-7; D remains unclear. This CDR3 spans 15 amino acids. Trimming took off 0 bases at V and 0 bases at J, with 12 bases between the two ends. The V gene's germline CDR1 is SQVTM and CDR2 ANQGSEA. Written as DNA, the CDR3 is TGCAGCGTTGAAGACAGAACTACCCGCTCCTACGAGCAGTACTTC. Protein: CSVEDRTTRSYEQYF.

The chain couples TRBV6-6 to TRBJ1-5; 7 nucleotides align to TRBD1. This CDR3 contains 16 residues. CDR1 and CDR2 (germline): MNHNY, SVGAGI (reference sequence). J was trimmed by 0 bases and V by 5 bases; bases with no gene match: 7. The CDR3 nucleotides are TGTGCCAGCAGTGCAACCGGGACAGATAGCAATCAGCCCCAGCATTTT. Translated: CASSATGTDSNQPQHF.

The chain uses TRBV7-2 and TRBJ2-5, with D possibly TRBD1 on 6 matching bases. TRBJ2-7 matches the DNA end more closely, so the J call is doubtful. This CDR3 has 14 residues. CDR1 and CDR2 from the germline V gene are SGHTA and FQGNSA. The CDR3 region is CASSLVGADYEQYF. The CDR3 region has the DNA TGTGCCAGCAGCTTAGTGGGGGCAGACTACGAGCAGTACTTC.